This T cell receptor beta chain originates from a study of T cell repertoires in cytomegalovirus infection. About the research overall: Indicated by public TCR beta signatures were CMV infection and matching HLA type.

TCRdb passed the reads through MiXCR, listing each CDR3 protein once. This table has about 450,000 distinct CDR3 sequences, roughly 31% appearing once. This CDR3 comprises 14 residues. Trimming took off 4 bases at V and 0 bases at J, with 7 bases between the two ends. Germline V gene data show CDR1 as SGHRS and CDR2 as YFSETQ. A few counts support this clonotype. The antigen is not known. Study-wide results and caveats: Cumulative frequency (of public TCR beta family members) identified carriers of CMV plus the relevant HLA. Across the ex vivo response, the dominant clonotypes were HLA-C-restricted CMV-specific TCR beta clonotypes.

This chain links TRBV5-1 with TRBJ1-4; D perhaps matches TRBD1 (5 bases). The sample taken for sequencing was PBMCs. The sequence was collected from a human donor in good health (CMV status not recorded). Some clones in this sample may be carry-over from other donors' samples. DNA for the CDR3: TGCGCCAGCAGCACAGGATCAACTAATGAAAAACTGTTTTTT. Protein: CASSTGSTNEKLFF.